This section outlines one T cell receptor beta chain sequence together with its context. Its antigen is unidentified. This entry belongs to a study of graft-versus-host responses after intestinal transplantation. The assay was immunoSEQ multiplex PCR, and TCRdb's table has in-frame clones only and misses some. Of 39,000 or so clones in the sample, 85% to 95% are singletons; the top ten hold over 20%. There are 15 residues in the CDR3. Per the germline V gene, CDR1 is MDHEN and CDR2 is SYDVKM. V shed 4 bases, J shed 8 bases, and the junction held 5 bases outside the gene matches. The receptor's source is a human donor who was the organ donor for an intestinal transplant. The specimen comprised unstimulated CD8+ T cells sorted from spleen or lymph node cells, sampled before transplant. The chain combines TRBV28 with TRBJ2-1; 13 bases align to TRBD2. Here the CDR3 reads CASSSRTSGRHEQFF. CDR3 DNA sequence: TGTGCCAGCAGTTCCCGGACTAGCGGGAGACATGAGCAGTTCTTC. The whole variable domain, filled in from reference TRBV28 and TRBJ2-1, reads DVKVTQSSRYLVKRTGEKVFLECVQDMDHENMFWYRQDPGLGLRLIYFSYDVKMKEKGDIPEGYSVSREKKERFSLILESASTNQTSMYLCASSSRTSGRHEQFFGPGTRLTVL.